The clone carrying this T cell receptor (beta chain) was detected a few times. V dropped 2 bases and J dropped 0; count of bases not matched to a gene: 15. The CDR3 contains 20 residues. In germline, CDR1 is MNHEY, CDR2 SMNVEV (reference sequence). Sample-barcoded 5' priming and a J-beta primer mix drove a second PCR of about 6 to 11 cycles. TCRdb re-derived calls from the 5' RACE reads in MiXCR, one entry per CDR3 protein. The sample has a few hundred thousand distinct CDR3 sequences, roughly a quarter seen once. The sample comes from a study of blood T cells in healthy people across ages. The same data also went into a second study, on T cells of mothers and their children.

The sample comprised blood. This chain joins TRBV27 and TRBJ2-2, with 7 bases aligning to TRBD2. The receptor was derived from a boy between 2 and 10 years old in good health. CDR3 sequence (DNA): TGTGCCAGCAGTTTAAATGTTGTGTCTAGCGGAGGCACGAACACCGGGGAGCTGTTTTTT. Encoded protein: CASSLNVVSSGGTNTGELFF.